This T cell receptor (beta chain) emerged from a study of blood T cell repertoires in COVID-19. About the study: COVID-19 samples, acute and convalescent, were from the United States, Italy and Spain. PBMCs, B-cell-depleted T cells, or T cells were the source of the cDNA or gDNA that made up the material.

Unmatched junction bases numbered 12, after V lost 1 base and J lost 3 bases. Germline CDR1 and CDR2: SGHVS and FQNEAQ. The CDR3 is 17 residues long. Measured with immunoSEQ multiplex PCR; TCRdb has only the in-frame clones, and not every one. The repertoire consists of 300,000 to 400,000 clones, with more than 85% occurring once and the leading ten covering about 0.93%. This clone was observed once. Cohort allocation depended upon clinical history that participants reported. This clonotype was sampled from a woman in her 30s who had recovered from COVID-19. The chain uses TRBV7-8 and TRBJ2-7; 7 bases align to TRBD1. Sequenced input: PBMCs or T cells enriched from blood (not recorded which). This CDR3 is CASSLEVATGYYYEQYF. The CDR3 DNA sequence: TGTGCCAGCAGCTTAGAGGTGGCGACAGGGTATTACTACGAGCAGTACTTC.